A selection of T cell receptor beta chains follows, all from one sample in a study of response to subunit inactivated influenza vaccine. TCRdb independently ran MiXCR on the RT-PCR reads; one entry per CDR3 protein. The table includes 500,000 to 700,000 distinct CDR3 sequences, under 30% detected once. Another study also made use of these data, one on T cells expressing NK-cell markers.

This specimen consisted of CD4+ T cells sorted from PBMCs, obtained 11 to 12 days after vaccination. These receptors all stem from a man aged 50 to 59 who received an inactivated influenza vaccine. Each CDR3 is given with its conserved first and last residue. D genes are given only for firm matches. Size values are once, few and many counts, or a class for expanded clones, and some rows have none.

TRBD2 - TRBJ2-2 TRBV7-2 TGTGCCAGCAGCTCCGGACTAGCGGACACCGGGGAGCTGTTTTTT CASSSGLADTGELFF
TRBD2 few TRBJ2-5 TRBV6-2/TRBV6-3 TGTGCCAGCAGTTACCCTCCCCGGACTAGCGGGAGGCAAGAGACCCAGTACTTC CASSYPPRTSGRQETQYF
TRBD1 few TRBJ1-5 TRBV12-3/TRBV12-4 TGTGCCAGCAGTCTACAGGGGAATAGCAATCAGCCCCAGCATTTT CASSLQGNSNQPQHF
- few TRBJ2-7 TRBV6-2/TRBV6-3 TGTGCCACCACTTTGCTGCGGTACGAGCAGTACTTC CATTLLRYEQYF
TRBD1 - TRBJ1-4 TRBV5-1 TGCGCCAGCAGCATGTCCGGGACAGGGAATGAAAAACTGTTTTTT CASSMSGTGNEKLFF
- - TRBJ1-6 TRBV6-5 TGTGCCAGCAGTTACTCCGGACAGTATAATTCACCCCTCCACTTT CASSYSGQYNSPLHF
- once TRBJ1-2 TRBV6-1 TGTGCCGCAAGCGGCGGGAGATCCTATGGCTACACCTTC CAASGGRSYGYTF
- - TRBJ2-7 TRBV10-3 TGTGCCATCAGGGCCACGGACTACGAGCAGTACTTC CAIRATDYEQYF
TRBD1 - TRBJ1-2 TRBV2 TGTGCCAGCAGCGTTACAGGGGCGAGAAGTGGCTACACCTTC CASSVTGARSGYTF
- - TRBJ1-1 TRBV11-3 TGTGCCAGCAGCCAGGGGTTAGGCACTGAAGCTTTCTTT CASSQGLGTEAFF
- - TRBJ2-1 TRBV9 TGTGCCAGCAGCGTTTTGGTGGGGGGCGGCAATGAGCAGTTCTTC CASSVLVGGGNEQFF
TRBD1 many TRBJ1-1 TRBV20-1 TGCAGTGCCCCCCCTCCCGGGACAGGGGCGAACACTGAAGCTTTCTTT CSAPPPGTGANTEAFF
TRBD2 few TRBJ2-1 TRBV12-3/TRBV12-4 TGTGCCAGCACCGCGGGGGTAAGGTCGTACAATGAGCAGTTCTTC CASTAGVRSYNEQFF
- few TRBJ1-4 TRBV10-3 TGTGCCATCAGTGAGTCACAGGGTAATGAAAAACTGTTTTTT CAISESQGNEKLFF
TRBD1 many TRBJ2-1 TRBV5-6 TGTGCCAGCAGCGCAAGGGACAGGGTATACAATGAGCAGTTCTTC CASSARDRVYNEQFF
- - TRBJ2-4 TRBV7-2 TGTGCCAGCAGCTTACACGGGAGTCTTCAGTACTTC CASSLHGSLQYF
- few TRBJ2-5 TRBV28 TGTGCCAGCAGTTTATTTTCGGCAGGGCGAGAGACCCAGTACTTC CASSLFSAGRETQYF
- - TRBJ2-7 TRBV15 TGTGCCACCAGCAGAGAAAGAGGCAGGGCCTACGAGCAGTACTTC CATSRERGRAYEQYF
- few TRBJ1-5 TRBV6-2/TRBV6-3 TGTGCCAGCAAAAAGGACAGCGGGAGCAATCAGCCCCAGCATTTT CASKKDSGSNQPQHF
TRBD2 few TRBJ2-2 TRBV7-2 TGTGCCAGCAGCTTAGTCGGGGGGGCCGTGAGGACCGGGGAGCTGTTTTTT CASSLVGGAVRTGELFF
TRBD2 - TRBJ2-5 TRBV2 TGTGCCAGCAGTGGAAGGACTAGCGGGGCGGAGACCCAGTACTTC CASSGRTSGAETQYF
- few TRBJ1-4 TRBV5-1 TGCGCCAGCAGCGAGGGGAATAATGAAAAACTGTTTTTT CASSEGNNEKLFF
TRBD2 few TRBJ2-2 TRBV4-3 TGCGCCAGCAGCCAAGAACCCCCTATGGCGGGGGGATACACCGGGGAGCTGTTTTTT CASSQEPPMAGGYTGELFF
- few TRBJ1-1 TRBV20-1 TGCAGTGCTCCCCGCGGGGGCACTGAAGCTTTCTTT CSAPRGGTEAFF
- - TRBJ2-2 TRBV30 TGTGCCTGGAGTGTACAGCGAAACACCGGGGAGCTGTTTTTT CAWSVQRNTGELFF
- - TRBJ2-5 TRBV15 TGTGCCACCAGCAGAGAGGGCGTGAGGCAGGAGACCCAGTACTTC CATSREGVRQETQYF
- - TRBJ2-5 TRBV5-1 TGCGCCAGCAGCCTCGGACCGGGGAACCAAGAGACCCAGTACTTC CASSLGPGNQETQYF